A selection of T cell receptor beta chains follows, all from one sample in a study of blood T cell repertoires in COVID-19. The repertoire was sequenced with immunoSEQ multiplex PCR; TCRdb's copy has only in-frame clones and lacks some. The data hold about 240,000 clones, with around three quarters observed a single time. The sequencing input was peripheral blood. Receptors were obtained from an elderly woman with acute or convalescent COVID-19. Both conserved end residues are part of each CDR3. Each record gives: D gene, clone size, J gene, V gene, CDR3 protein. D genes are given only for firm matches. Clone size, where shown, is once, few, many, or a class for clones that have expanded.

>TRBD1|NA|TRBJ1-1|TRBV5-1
CASSSQGRNTEAFF
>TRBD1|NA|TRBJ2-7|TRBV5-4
CASSSPGQGGYEQYF
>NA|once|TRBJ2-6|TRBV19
CASSLTWRAGANVLTF
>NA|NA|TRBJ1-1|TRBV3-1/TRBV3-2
CASSQGHSNTEAFF
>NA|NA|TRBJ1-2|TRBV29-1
CSVAQANYGYTF
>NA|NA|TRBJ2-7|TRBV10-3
CAISGRDYEQYF
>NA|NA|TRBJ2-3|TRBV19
CASSIAVSTSTDTQYF
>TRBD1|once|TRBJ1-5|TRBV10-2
CASSRQGAGQPQHF
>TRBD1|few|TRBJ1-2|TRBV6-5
CASGPRDREYGYTF
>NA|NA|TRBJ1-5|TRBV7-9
CASSLGTDSNQPQHF
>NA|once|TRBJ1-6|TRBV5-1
CASSLVGGYNSPLHF
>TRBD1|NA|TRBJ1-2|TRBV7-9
CASSLVVRGFDGYTF
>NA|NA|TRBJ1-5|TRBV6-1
CASSEMRVTVSNQPQHF
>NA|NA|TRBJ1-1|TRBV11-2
CASSFAEAFF
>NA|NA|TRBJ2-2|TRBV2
CASGSQGVTGELFF
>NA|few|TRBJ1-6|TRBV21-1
CASSPRHRGWPYNSPLHF
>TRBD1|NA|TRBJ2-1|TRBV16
CASSQGQASYNEQFF
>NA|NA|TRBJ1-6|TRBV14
CASSQELSTSYNSPLHF
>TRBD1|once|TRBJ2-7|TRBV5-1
CASSHGQGAYEQYF
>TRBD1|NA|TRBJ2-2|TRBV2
CASSKVQGRGRDGELFF
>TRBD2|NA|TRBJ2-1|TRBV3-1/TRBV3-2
CASSQDRTSGGWNEQFF
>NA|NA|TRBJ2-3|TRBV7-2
CASSSQGSTDTQYF
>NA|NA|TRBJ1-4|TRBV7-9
CASSTRSGLEKLFF
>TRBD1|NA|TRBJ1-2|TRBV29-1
CSGGTGTNYGYTF
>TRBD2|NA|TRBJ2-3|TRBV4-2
CASSQEASGGTDTQYF
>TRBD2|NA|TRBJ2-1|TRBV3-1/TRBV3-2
CASSQLAGYNEQFF
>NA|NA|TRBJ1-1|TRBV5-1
CASSENTEAFF
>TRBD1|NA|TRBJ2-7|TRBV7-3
CASSKTTGAGEQYF
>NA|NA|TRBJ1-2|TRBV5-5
CASSLVPGSSYGYTF
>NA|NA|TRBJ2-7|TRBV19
CASSPGGISSYEQYF
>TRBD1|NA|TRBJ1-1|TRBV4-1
CASSPALDRAVLAAFF
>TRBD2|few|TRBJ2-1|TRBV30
CAWMTGLAENNEQFF
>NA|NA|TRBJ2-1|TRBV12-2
CASLPEGGGASEQFF
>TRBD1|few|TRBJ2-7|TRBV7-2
CASSLRAEGAEQYF